The 19 T cell receptor beta chains in this list originate from one sample, sequenced in a study of blood T cell repertoires in COVID-19. Sequenced by immunoSEQ multiplex PCR; TCRdb stores in-frame clones only, minus some. This sample has some 82,000 clones; about nine tenths occur once, and the top ten carry 1.5% to 2%. Sequenced: peripheral blood. The receptors were gathered from a woman aged 45 to 65 in a cohort sampled during active COVID-19.

This clone appeared once. The chain has TRBV6-5 and TRBJ1-2, with D uncertain. The CDR3 consists of 13 residues. Germline V gives CDR1 MNHEY, CDR2 SVGAGI. Trimming left V 6 bases short and J 5 bases short, with 13 bases between. The CDR3 nucleotides read TGTGCCAGCAGCGGAGGCCCTGAGTATGGCTACACCTTC. The encoded protein is CASSGGPEYGYTF.

The chain combines TRBV9 with TRBJ1-4, with 9 bases fitting TRBD1. Per the germline V gene, CDR1 is SGDLS and CDR2 is YYNGEE. There are 17 residues in the CDR3. Trimming cost V 3 bases and J 7 bases; bases outside gene matches: 13. This chain's CDR3 is CASSGRVTGTGSEKLFF. CDR3 DNA: TGTGCCAGCAGCGGAAGAGTGACCGGGACAGGGTCTGAAAAACTGTTTTTT.

This rearrangement joins TRBV6-1 to TRBJ2-7; 10 bases match TRBD2. This CDR3 has 15 residues. Losses at the gene ends were 1 base for V and 1 base for J; bases not matched to a gene: 1. The germline V gene has CDR1 MNHNS and CDR2 SASEGT. The CDR3 DNA reads TGTGCCAGCAGTGAAGGGACTAGCGGTTCCTACGAGCAGTACTTC. This sequence encodes CASSEGTSGSYEQYF.

The genes are TRBV15 and TRBJ1-2; TRBD1 might be the D (5 bases). Trimming removed 0 bases at V and 7 bases at J, with 24 bases between. The CDR3 runs 18 residues. Germline assignment: CDR1 LNHNV and CDR2 YYDKDF (reference sequence). CDR3 loop: CATSRDRGRPGNGGGYTF. CDR3 DNA sequence: TGTGCCACCAGCAGAGATCGTGGTCGTCCGGGAAACGGGGGTGGCTACACCTTC.

This clone was counted a few times. The chain employs TRBV28 and TRBJ2-3, with D perhaps TRBD1 (6 bases). The CDR3 length is 17 residues. The germline gives CDR1 MDHEN, CDR2 SYDVKM. V was shortened by 3 bases and J by 0 bases, with 16 bases between the two germline ends. The CDR3 DNA follows: TGTGCCAGCAGTTTTCCGCCTGAACAGGGTAGCACAGATACGCAGTATTTT. Translated: CASSFPPEQGSTDTQYF. Based on the CDR3 plus reference TRBV28 and TRBJ2-3, the full variable domain is DVKVTQSSRYLVKRTGEKVFLECVQDMDHENMFWYRQDPGLGLRLIYFSYDVKMKEKGDIPEGYSVSREKKERFSLILESASTNQTSMYLCASSFPPEQGSTDTQYFGPGTRLTVL.

The chain joins TRBV27 to TRBJ2-7; 8 bases agree with TRBD2. V dropped 6 bases and J dropped 2; count of bases not matched to a gene: 6. Looked up from germline, CDR1 is MNHEY and CDR2 is SMNVEV (reference sequence). The length of the CDR3 is 14 residues. CDR3 region: CASSPWTSTYEQYF. DNA for the CDR3: TGTGCCAGCAGCCCTTGGACTAGCACCTACGAGCAGTACTTC.

This clone was seen a single time. The CDR3: CASSQGRGRGYTF. The CDR3, as DNA: TGTGCCAGCAGCCAAGGCAGGGGACGGGGCTACACCTTC. V is TRBV3-1 (or the pseudogene TRBV3-2) and J is TRBJ1-2, with a tentative D call TRBD1 (6 bases). Per germline, CDR1 LGHDT and CDR2 YNNKEL (reference sequence). V lost 1 base and J 8 bases, leaving 11 bases between the germline ends. The CDR3 extends over 13 amino acids.

The chain combines TRBV5-1 with TRBJ2-2; 10 nucleotides align to TRBD2. The CDR3 length is 15 residues. Germline CDR1 reads SGHRS; CDR2 reads YFSETQ. After removal of 2 bases from V and 7 bases from J, the junction contained 5 bases not matched to a gene. The DNA for the CDR3 is TGCGCCAGCAGCTTTCTAGCGGGAGTTGGCGGGGAGCTGTTTTTT. Translation gives CASSFLAGVGGELFF. Using reference TRBV5-1 and TRBJ2-2 for the parts outside the CDR3, the full variable domain is KAGVTQTPRYLIKTRGQQVTLSCSPISGHRSVSWYQQTPGQGLQFLFEYFSETQRNKGNFPGRFSGRQFSNSRSEMNVSTLELGDSALYLCASSFLAGVGGELFFGEGSRLTVL.

The V gene is TRBV5-1, the J gene TRBJ2-5; the match to TRBD1 covers 7 bases. The V segment lost 4 bases and the J segment 1 base; nucleotides outside the gene matches: 4. CDR1 is SGHRS and CDR2 is YFSETQ in the germline V gene. There are 14 residues in the CDR3. The CDR3 region has the DNA TGCGCCAGCAGCACTGGGACAGTCCAAGAGACCCAGTACTTC. Translation gives CASSTGTVQETQYF.

V is TRBV6-5 and J is TRBJ1-1; 9 nucleotides line up with TRBD1. The CDR3 is 15 residues long. V dropped 2 bases and J dropped 4; count of bases not matched to a gene: 5. Germline V gene lookup returns CDR1 MNHEY and CDR2 SVGAGI. CDR3 in DNA: TGTGCCAGCAGTTACGGACAGGGGACGCCCACTGAAGCTTTCTTT. It codes for CASSYGQGTPTEAFF.

This clone was seen only once. The chain has TRBV5-1 and TRBJ2-4; 13 bases line up with TRBD2. From germline, CDR1 is SGHRS and CDR2 YFSETQ. V lost 4 bases, J lost 4 bases, and 5 bases stayed unmatched. The CDR3 sequence is 16 residues long. This CDR3 is CASSLTSGRVKNIQYF. For the CDR3, the DNA is TGCGCCAGCAGCCTCACTAGCGGGAGGGTGAAAAACATTCAGTACTTC. The variable domain in full, completed from reference TRBV5-1 and TRBJ2-4, reads KAGVTQTPRYLIKTRGQQVTLSCSPISGHRSVSWYQQTPGQGLQFLFEYFSETQRNKGNFPGRFSGRQFSNSRSEMNVSTLELGDSALYLCASSLTSGRVKNIQYFGAGTRLSVL.

The table lists this clone with a few counts. CDR3 nucleotide sequence: TGTGCCAGCCAGTCGAGAGGAGGGAGTAGACAGCCCCAGCATTTT. Amino acids: CASQSRGGSRQPQHF. The chain uses TRBV2 and TRBJ1-5; the D is unclear. Germline lookup yields CDR1 SNHLY and CDR2 FYNNEI. Trimming shortened V by 8 bases and J by 7 bases, and 21 bases separated the two germline ends. There are 15 residues in the CDR3.

The chain joins TRBV2 to TRBJ2-1, with a tentative D call TRBD2 (5 bases). CDR1 is SNHLY and CDR2 is FYNNEI in the germline V gene. The CDR3 runs 11 residues. The ends were cut back, 6 bases at V and 5 bases at J, with 5 bases in the middle. In nucleotides, the CDR3 is TGTGCCAGCAGCGGGGACAATGAGCAGTTCTTC. Amino acids: CASSGDNEQFF.

The rearrangement joins TRBV5-1 to TRBJ2-7; 7 bases agree with TRBD2. Germline CDR1 and CDR2: SGHRS and YFSETQ. This CDR3 is 14 amino acids long. The V gene end was trimmed by 1 base and the J gene end by 6 bases; junction bases not matched to a gene: 7. CDR3 nucleotide sequence: TGCGCCAGCAGCTTGCGGCTAGCGGAAAGCGAGCAGTACTTC. Translated, it gives CASSLRLAESEQYF.

The chain combines TRBV27 with TRBJ2-7; D possibly uses TRBD1 or TRBD2 (6 bases each). V lost 4 bases and J lost 1, with 14 bases in between. The CDR3 consists of 15 residues. Looked up from germline, CDR1 is MNHEY and CDR2 is SMNVEV (reference sequence). The CDR3 DNA reads TGTGCCAGCAGTTCATCGGGGGCCGGTTCCTACGAGCAGTACTTC. Translating gives CASSSSGAGSYEQYF.

The rearrangement links TRBV9 to TRBJ1-1; 9 bases match TRBD1. This CDR3 spans 17 amino acids. Trimming cost V 4 bases and J 2 bases; bases outside gene matches: 12. The germline V gene has CDR1 SGDLS and CDR2 YYNGEE. The CDR3 DNA follows: TGTGCCAGCAGCCCCTTCGGACAGGGGCTAAGTAACACTGAAGCTTTCTTT. This codes for CASSPFGQGLSNTEAFF.

This chain uses TRBV5-1 with TRBJ1-2, with TRBD1 matching over 7 bases. The CDR3 loop spans 13 amino acids. Trimming removed 4 bases from V and 8 bases from J; junction bases left unmatched: 8. Germline V gene lookup returns CDR1 SGHRS and CDR2 YFSETQ. DNA for the CDR3: TGCGCCAGCAGCCCCGGGACAGACTGGGGCTACACCTTC. This encodes CASSPGTDWGYTF.

V is TRBV5-1 and J is TRBJ1-1; the D is unclear. CDR3 length: 14 amino acids. The ends were cut back, 1 base at V and 3 bases at J, with 10 bases in the middle. In germline, CDR1 is SGHRS, CDR2 YFSETQ. This chain's CDR3 is CASSLNLRDTEAFF. The CDR3 nucleotides are TGCGCCAGCAGCTTGAATTTGAGGGACACTGAAGCTTTCTTT.

Regarding this clone: One end of the junction does not line up with germline, which may come from a read error. V is TRBV7-7 and J is TRBJ2-1, with a possible D match to TRBD2 (6 bases). The CDR3 covers 13 residues. The germline V gene encodes CDR1 SSHAT and CDR2 FNYEAQ (reference sequence). The CDR3 DNA reads TGTGCTAGCAGCTTAGAACTAGCACGTGAGCAGTTCTTC. This encodes CASSLELAREQFF.